These 2 T cell receptor beta chains originate from one sample sequenced in a study of cytomegalovirus exposure and HLA in healthy donors listed by TCRdb under 2017. Libraries were prepared through the immunoSEQ multiplex PCR assay. The immuneACCESS repertoire file appears here via TCRdb, limited to in-frame rearrangements. These files lack a portion of the clones; in checked studies, under half of the deficit traces to unresolved V genes, and the cause of the others is not known. A total of hundreds of thousands of clones appear in this sample, roughly 88% of them only once. Approximately 3.1% of the sample comes from the top ten. Sequencing was performed on PBMCs. The receptors originated from a woman between 25 and 40 years old in good health and CMV-seronegative.

V gene TRBV20-1 combines with J gene TRBJ2-1; 7 bases align to TRBD1. The ends lost 5 bases at V and 7 bases at J; junction bases unmatched: 2. Looked up from germline, CDR1 is DFQATT and CDR2 is SNEGSKA (reference sequence). The CDR3 has 11 residues. CDR3 bases: TGCAGTGCTGGCAGGGGGAATGAGCAGTTCTTC. Translation: CSAGRGNEQFF.

The chain links TRBV7-9 to TRBJ2-6, with TRBD2 matching over 7 bases. V lost 5 bases to trimming and J lost 2 bases; unmatched junction nucleotides: 9. The V gene's germline CDR1 is SEHNR and CDR2 FQNEAQ (reference sequence). The CDR3 runs to 17 residues. CDR3 loop: CASSPGLLRPGANVLTF. The CDR3 coding sequence is TGTGCCAGCAGCCCGGGACTACTCCGCCCTGGGGCCAACGTCCTGACTTTC.